The T cell receptor (beta chain) under discussion was sequenced for a study of CD8+CD57+ T cells in acquired aplastic anemia. The overall study: The DNA of sorted CD4+ and CD8+ cells averaged roughly 3.2 ug.

This clonotype was picked up many times. Researchers used genomic DNA as the template to profile TCR beta VDJ and CDR3. MiXCR, run by TCRdb on the reads, gives a single entry per CDR3 protein. The data show tens of thousands of distinct CDR3 sequences, less than 65% seen once. The origin of this receptor is a human donor in good health, serving as a control. The sequenced sample was sorted CD4+, CD8+, or CD8+CD57+ T cells (not recorded which) from PBMCs.

The CDR3 bases are TGTGCCAGCTCACGAAAACGGCCTGTTGACTCTGGAAACACCATATATTTT. Amino acids: CASSRKRPVDSGNTIYF. The gene calls are TRBV18 and TRBJ1-3, with no clear D. Trimming pared 4 bases from V and 0 bases from J, leaving 16 bases between. The CDR3 spans 17 residues. CDR1 and CDR2 (germline): KGHSH, LQKENI.